This T cell receptor (beta chain) was obtained from a study of T cell responses to AZD1222 COVID-19 vaccine. Study conclusions and caveats: In all cases, repertoires were sampled only after the peak T cell response.

Concerning this clone: Its antigen is not identified.

From germline, CDR1 is LGHNA and CDR2 YNFKEQ. V lost 0 bases and J 5 bases, leaving 11 bases between the germline ends. CDR3 length: 16 residues. Pooling covered second doses at about 4 or about 12 weeks. Here immunoSEQ multiplex PCR was the method, and the copy in TCRdb shows in-frame clones only, minus some. The repertoire holds around 140,000 clones, with 90% as singletons. The rearrangement links TRBV4-2 to TRBJ2-6; a weak D match, TRBD1 (6 bases). The sequencing here drew on peripheral blood, taken 28 days after the second AZD1222 dose. This TCR derives from an adult who received the AZD1222 COVID-19 vaccine. CDR3 nucleotides: TGTGCCAGCAGCCAAGAGGTTTGGGGGCGGGCCAACGTCCTGACTTTC. Translating it yields CASSQEVWGRANVLTF.